This T cell receptor (beta chain) is drawn from a study of T cell responses to AZD1222 COVID-19 vaccine. The CDR3 is made up of 13 amino acids. V was shortened by 7 bases and J by 4 bases, with 14 bases between the two germline ends. From germline, CDR1 is LNHDA and CDR2 SQIVND (reference sequence). Comment on this clone: The antigen is not known.

The table came from immunoSEQ multiplex PCR; TCRdb's copy has only in-frame clones and leaves some out. Counted here are under 150,000 clones, more than 90% occurring once; the ten biggest clones make up 5%. Study findings and constraints: Repertoire collection took place solely once the T cell response had peaked.

This material consisted of peripheral blood, taken on day 0 of AZD1222 vaccination. This receptor was taken from an adult in good health. The chain carries TRBV19 and TRBJ2-7; a possible D gene is TRBD1 (6 bases). CDR3 bases: TGTGCCAGTACCGTACAGGGTGGGTACGAGCAGTACTTC. This sequence encodes CASTVQGGYEQYF.